Following are 14 T cell receptor beta chains from one sample sequenced in a study of T cells after yellow fever vaccination. Each CDR3 protein is one row after TCRdb ran MiXCR on the 5' RACE reads. Among some 340,000 distinct CDR3 sequences, about 11% were seen once, and the ten largest hold about 3.3%. Specimen: CD4+ T cells sorted from PBMCs, collected 45 days after the yellow fever booster vaccination. Source of these receptors: a man younger than 35 who received the YFV17D yellow fever vaccine.

This clonotype appeared a few times. The CDR3 loop reads CAGAETSGGLWTGELFF. For the CDR3, the DNA is TGTGCCGGAGCCGAGACTAGCGGGGGATTGTGGACCGGGGAGCTGTTTTTT. This chain links TRBV6-1 with TRBJ2-2, with 12 bases that match TRBD2. The CDR3 consists of 17 residues. Germline V CDR1 and CDR2: MNHNS, SASEGT. V was pared by 11 bases and J by 5 bases, with 15 bases of the junction left unmatched.

This clonotype was detected only a few times. The chain carries TRBV7-3 and TRBJ1-1; 8 bases align to TRBD1. V lost 3 bases to trimming and J lost 10 bases; unmatched junction nucleotides: 7. The CDR3 runs to 13 residues. Germline V CDR1 and CDR2: SGHTA, FQGTGA. CDR3 amino acids: CASSLNRGSGAFF. The CDR3 DNA follows: TGTGCCAGCAGCTTGAACAGGGGGTCTGGAGCTTTCTTT. Using reference TRBV7-3 and TRBJ1-1 for the parts outside the CDR3, the full variable domain is GAGVSQTPSNKVTEKGKYVELRCDPISGHTALYWYRQSLGQGPEFLIYFQGTGAADDSGLPNDRFFAVRPEGSVSTLKIQRTERGDSAVYLCASSLNRGSGAFFGQGTRLTVV.

The table lists this clonotype with many counts. This sequence joins TRBV5-4 and TRBJ2-3; 8 bases align to TRBD1. This CDR3 has 17 residues. Germline CDR1 reads SGHNT; CDR2 reads YYREEE (reference sequence). V trimming: 2 bases; J trimming: 1 base; junction bases outside the gene matches: 9. As DNA, the CDR3 is TGTGCCAGCAGCTTTCGCCTGACGACAGGGGGCACAGATACGCAGTATTTT. As protein: CASSFRLTTGGTDTQYF.

This clonotype was seen a few times. The V call is TRBV6-2 or TRBV6-3, the J call TRBJ2-2; D is undetermined. The length of the CDR3 is 14 residues. The germline gives CDR1 MNHEY, CDR2 SVGEGT. Trimming left V 1 base short and J 5 bases short, with 8 bases between. CDR3 in DNA: TGTGCCAGCAGTTACTTGGTTGGGACCGGGGAGCTGTTTTTT. It codes for CASSYLVGTGELFF.

The gene calls are TRBV18 and TRBJ1-1; D is unresolved. The V end lost 6 bases, the J end lost 1 base, and 12 bases lay between the germline ends. Germline lookup yields CDR1 KGHSH and CDR2 LQKENI. CDR3 length: 14 residues. The CDR3 DNA is TGTGCCAGCTCCCCAAGGGTGGCGAACACTGAAGCTTTCTTT. This gives the protein CASSPRVANTEAFF.

The chain uses TRBV6-5 and TRBJ1-2; possibly TRBD1 for D (5 bases). CDR3 length equals 16 residues. Germline values: CDR1 MNHEY, CDR2 SVGAGI. V was trimmed by 4 bases and J by 5 bases, leaving 20 bases between them. CDR3 nucleotide sequence: TGTGCCAGCAGTTTCCTCTCCAGGGCCTCCTCGTATGGCTACACCTTC. This sequence encodes CASSFLSRASSYGYTF.

This clonotype was observed a handful of times. This chain joins TRBV27 and TRBJ2-5; no firm D call. There are 15 residues in the CDR3. In germline, CDR1 is MNHEY, CDR2 SMNVEV (reference sequence). Trimming pared 5 bases from V and 6 bases from J, leaving 19 bases between. CDR3 protein: CASSLYETELKTQYF. The DNA for the CDR3 is TGTGCCAGCAGTCTGTACGAGACGGAATTAAAGACCCAGTACTTC.

At least ten counts were recorded for this clonotype. The chain uses TRBV5-6 and TRBJ2-5; D not resolved. V shed 4 bases and J shed 0 bases, with 4 bases lying between them. There are 12 residues in the CDR3. Germline V gene data show CDR1 as SGHDT and CDR2 as YYEEEE. The CDR3 nucleotides read TGTGCCAGCAGCATGTACCAAGAGACCCAGTACTTC. Protein product: CASSMYQETQYF.

V gene TRBV7-2 combines with J gene TRBJ2-3, with D uncertain. Trimming took off 1 base at V and 0 bases at J, with 11 bases between the two ends. This CDR3 is 16 amino acids long. The germline V gene encodes CDR1 SGHTA and CDR2 FQGNSA. CDR3 nucleotides: TGTGCCAGCAGCTTAGTTGGTAGCCCTAGCACAGATACGCAGTATTTT. Residues: CASSLVGSPSTDTQYF.

This clonotype has at least ten counts. The rearrangement joins TRBV7-9 to TRBJ2-1; TRBD1 aligns across 7 bases. The V gene end was trimmed by 5 bases and the J gene end by 9 bases; junction bases not matched to a gene: 4. Per the germline V gene, CDR1 is SEHNR and CDR2 is FQNEAQ (reference sequence). The CDR3 extends over 12 amino acids. Here the CDR3 DNA reads TGTGCCAGCAGCGAAAGGGGGCGTGAGCAGTTCTTC. Residues: CASSERGREQFF.

Only a few counts were recorded for this clonotype. This chain connects TRBV28 to TRBJ2-3, with 9 bases matching TRBD1. The CDR3 extends over 15 amino acids. Germline CDR1 reads MDHEN; CDR2 reads SYDVKM. V was clipped by 6 bases and J by 2 bases; unmatched bases: 6. In DNA form, the CDR3 reads TGTGCCAGCAGGGGCGGGACAGGGTTCACAGATACGCAGTATTTT. It codes for CASRGGTGFTDTQYF.

This clonotype came up a few times. V and J are TRBV2 and TRBJ2-5; D unresolved. Germline CDR1 SNHLY, CDR2 FYNNEI. The CDR3 has 13 residues. Trimming cost V 4 bases and J 7 bases, with 13 bases left between them. The CDR3 DNA reads TGTGCCAGCAGTGCAGACTGGGAAGGGACCCAGTACTTC. It yields the protein CASSADWEGTQYF.

This clonotype was seen a handful of times. V is TRBV7-2 and J is TRBJ1-2; weak D call: TRBD1 (5 bases). The V gene's germline CDR1 is SGHTA and CDR2 FQGNSA. Trimming took 5 bases from V and 4 from J, leaving 11 bases between them. The CDR3 is made up of 13 amino acids. CDR3 in amino acids: CASSRDSLYGYTF. Written as DNA, the CDR3 is TGTGCCAGCAGCCGCGACAGCCTCTATGGCTACACCTTC.

This clonotype was seen more than once but under ten times. The gene calls are TRBV29-1 and TRBJ2-3; D might be TRBD1 (8 bases). The germline V gene has CDR1 SQVTM and CDR2 ANQGSEA. CDR3 length equals 12 residues. V lost 6 bases and J 10 bases, leaving 17 bases between the germline ends. CDR3 region: CSVGGTGDAQYF. The DNA for the CDR3 is TGCAGCGTGGGAGGGACAGGTGATGCGCAGTATTTT.